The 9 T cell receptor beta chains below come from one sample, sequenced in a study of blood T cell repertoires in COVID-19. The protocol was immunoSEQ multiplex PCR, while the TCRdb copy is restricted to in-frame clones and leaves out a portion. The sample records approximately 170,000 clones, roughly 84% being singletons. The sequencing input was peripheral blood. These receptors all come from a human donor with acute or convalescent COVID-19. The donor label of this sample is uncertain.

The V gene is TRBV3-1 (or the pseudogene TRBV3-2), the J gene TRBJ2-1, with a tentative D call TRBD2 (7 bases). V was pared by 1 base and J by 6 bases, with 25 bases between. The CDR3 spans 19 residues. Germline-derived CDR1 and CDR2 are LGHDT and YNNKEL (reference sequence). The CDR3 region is CASSQVVGGPSLPLNEQFF. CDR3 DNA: TGTGCCAGCAGCCAAGTTGTGGGGGGGCCCAGCCTCCCCCTCAATGAGCAGTTCTTC.

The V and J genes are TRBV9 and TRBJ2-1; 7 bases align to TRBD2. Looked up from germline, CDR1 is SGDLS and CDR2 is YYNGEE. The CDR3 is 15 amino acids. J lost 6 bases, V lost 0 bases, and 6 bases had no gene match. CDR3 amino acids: CASSVGGRAINEQFF. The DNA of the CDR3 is TGTGCCAGCAGCGTAGGTGGGAGGGCCATCAATGAGCAGTTCTTC.

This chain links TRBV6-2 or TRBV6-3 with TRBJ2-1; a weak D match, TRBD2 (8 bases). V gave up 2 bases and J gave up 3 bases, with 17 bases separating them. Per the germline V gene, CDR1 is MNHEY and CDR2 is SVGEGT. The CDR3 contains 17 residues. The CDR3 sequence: CASSYRREGAIYNEQFF. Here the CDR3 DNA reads TGTGCCAGCAGTTACCGCCGGGAGGGGGCAATCTACAATGAGCAGTTCTTC.

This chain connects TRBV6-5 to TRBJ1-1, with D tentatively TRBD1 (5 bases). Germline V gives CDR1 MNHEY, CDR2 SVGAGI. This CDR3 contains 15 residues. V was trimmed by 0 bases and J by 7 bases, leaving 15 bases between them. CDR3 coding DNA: TGTGCCAGCAGTTACTCGCGGGGGGATTACGGTGAAGCTTTCTTT. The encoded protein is CASSYSRGDYGEAFF.

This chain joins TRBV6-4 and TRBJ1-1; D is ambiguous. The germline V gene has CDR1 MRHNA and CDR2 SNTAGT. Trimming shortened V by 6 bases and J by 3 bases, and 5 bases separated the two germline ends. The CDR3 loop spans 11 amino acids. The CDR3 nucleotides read TGTGCCAGCAGGGGCGACACTGAAGCTTTCTTT. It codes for CASRGDTEAFF.

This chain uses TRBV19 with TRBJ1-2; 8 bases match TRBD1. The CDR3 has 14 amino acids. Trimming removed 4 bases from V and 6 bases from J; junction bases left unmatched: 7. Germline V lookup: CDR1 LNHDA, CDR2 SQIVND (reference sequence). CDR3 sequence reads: CASSRRQGSDGYTF. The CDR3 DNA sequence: TGTGCCAGTAGTAGAAGACAGGGGAGCGATGGCTACACCTTC. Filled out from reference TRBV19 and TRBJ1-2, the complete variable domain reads DGGITQSPKYLFRKEGQNVTLSCEQNLNHDAMYWYRQDPGQGLRLIYYSQIVNDFQKGDIAEGYSVSREKKESFPLTVTSAQKNPTAFYLCASSRRQGSDGYTFGSGTRLTVV.

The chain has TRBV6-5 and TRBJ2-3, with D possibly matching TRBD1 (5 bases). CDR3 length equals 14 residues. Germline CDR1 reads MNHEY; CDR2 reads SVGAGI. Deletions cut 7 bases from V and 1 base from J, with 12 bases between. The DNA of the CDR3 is TGTGCCAGCATCCCGGGCAGGGGCACAGATACGCAGTATTTT. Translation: CASIPGRGTDTQYF.

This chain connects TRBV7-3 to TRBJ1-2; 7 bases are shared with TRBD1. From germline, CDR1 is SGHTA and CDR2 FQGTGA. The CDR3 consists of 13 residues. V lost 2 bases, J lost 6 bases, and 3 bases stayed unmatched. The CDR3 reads CASSLGRGDGYTF. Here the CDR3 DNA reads TGTGCCAGCAGCTTAGGCAGGGGGGATGGCTACACCTTC. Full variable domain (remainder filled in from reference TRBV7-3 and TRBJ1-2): GAGVSQTPSNKVTEKGKYVELRCDPISGHTALYWYRQSLGQGPEFLIYFQGTGAADDSGLPNDRFFAVRPEGSVSTLKIQRTERGDSAVYLCASSLGRGDGYTFGSGTRLTVV.

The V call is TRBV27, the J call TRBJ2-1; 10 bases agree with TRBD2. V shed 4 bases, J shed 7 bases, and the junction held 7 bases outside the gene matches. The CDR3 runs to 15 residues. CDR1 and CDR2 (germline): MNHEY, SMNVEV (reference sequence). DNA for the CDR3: TGTGCCAGCAGTTCCCCCACTAGCGGGACAAATGAGCAGTTCTTC. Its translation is CASSSPTSGTNEQFF.